The 18 T cell receptor beta chains presented below share a single source sample, sequenced in a study of shared clonotypes between healthy human individuals. Only in-frame clones appear in the TCRdb table, and some are missing; sequencing was by immunoSEQ multiplex PCR. Of about 1 million clones listed, 60% to 80% are singletons. Sequencing was performed on memory CD4+ T cells sorted from blood. The subset is: CD45RA-negative fraction. These TCRs come from a man aged 18 to 29 in good health.

CDR3 sequence reads: CASSFDPGINSPLHF. The CDR3 region has the DNA TGTGCCAGCAGCTTCGACCCAGGGATTAATTCACCCCTCCACTTT. The chain has TRBV5-4 and TRBJ1-6; a possible D gene is TRBD1 (5 bases). V was pared by 2 bases and J by 6 bases, with 12 bases between. From germline, CDR1 is SGHNT and CDR2 YYREEE (reference sequence). The CDR3 consists of 15 residues.

This rearrangement joins TRBV4-1 to TRBJ2-5, with 9 bases aligning to TRBD2. V gave up 3 bases and J gave up 4 bases; unmatched junction bases: 9. Germline CDR1 and CDR2: MGHRA and YSYEKL. The CDR3 covers 16 residues. For the CDR3, the DNA is TGCGCCAGCAGCCAGCGCGAGCGGGGGGCCGGAGAGACCCAGTACTTC. Encoded protein: CASSQRERGAGETQYF.

The V call is TRBV2, the J call TRBJ2-1; TRBD1 matches 8 bases. Germline CDR1 and CDR2: SNHLY and FYNNEI. The CDR3 consists of 16 residues. V shed 7 bases and J 8 bases; nucleotides not matched to a gene: 16. CDR3 sequence reads: CASTLSRTGSYDEQFF. In DNA form, the CDR3 reads TGTGCCAGCACCCTTTCAAGGACAGGGTCCTATGATGAGCAGTTCTTC.

The J gene is TRBJ1-2, the V gene TRBV6-6; no reliable D call. CDR1 is MNHNY and CDR2 is SVGAGI in the germline V gene (reference sequence). V was pared by 0 bases and J by 2 bases, with 13 bases between. This CDR3 contains 16 residues. The CDR3 DNA is TGTGCCAGCAGTTACTCGAGCCAACTTGGGAACTATGGCTACACCTTC. Its protein product is CASSYSSQLGNYGYTF.

The chain links TRBV30 to TRBJ1-2; no clear D. The CDR3 has 13 residues. V lost 3 bases and J 2 bases, leaving 10 bases between the germline ends. CDR1 is GTSNPN, CDR2 SVGIG, per germline (reference sequence). In nucleotides, the CDR3 is TGTGCCTGGAGCGCACAGCAAAACTATGGCTACACCTTC. Its translation is CAWSAQQNYGYTF.

This clone was seen once. This chain links TRBV6-6 with TRBJ1-5; D remains unclear. Trimming shortened V by 8 bases and J by 5 bases, and 16 bases separated the two germline ends. Per the germline V gene, CDR1 is MNHNY and CDR2 is SVGAGI (reference sequence). The CDR3 consists of 14 residues. DNA of the CDR3: TGTGCCAGCGGCTTATCGGGATCAGATCAGCCCCAGCATTTT. Translation: CASGLSGSDQPQHF.

The chain has TRBV7-2 and TRBJ2-5; either TRBD1 or TRBD2 may supply D (6 bases each). CDR1 and CDR2 from the germline V gene are SGHTA and FQGNSA. V was shortened by 2 bases and J by 5 bases, with 21 bases between the two germline ends. There are 17 residues in the CDR3. CDR3 in amino acids: CASSLSGGTGAGETQYF. DNA for the CDR3: TGTGCCAGCAGCTTATCGGGCGGAACGGGGGCCGGGGAGACCCAGTACTTC.

The chain carries TRBV9 and TRBJ2-5; the match to TRBD2 covers 9 bases. The V gene end was trimmed by 0 bases and the J gene end by 5 bases; junction bases not matched to a gene: 8. The V gene's germline CDR1 is SGDLS and CDR2 YYNGEE. The CDR3 totals 16 residues. The CDR3 bases are TGTGCCAGCAGCGTAGTAGCGGGGGCGAGTTCTGAGACCCAGTACTTC. Encoded protein: CASSVVAGASSETQYF.

This clone has only one observation. The chain combines TRBV2 with TRBJ2-3; 9 nucleotides match TRBD2. The J segment lost 5 bases and the V segment lost 3 bases, leaving 6 bases of the junction unmatched. The CDR3 length is 15 residues. CDR1 and CDR2 from the germline V gene are SNHLY and FYNNEI. CDR3 amino acids: CASSERGREGDTQYF. CDR3 DNA: TGTGCCAGCAGTGAGCGCGGGAGGGAGGGAGATACGCAGTATTTT.

The chain employs TRBV6-6 and TRBJ1-1; D gene uncertain. The CDR3 consists of 13 residues. Germline V gene sequence: CDR1 MNHNY, CDR2 SVGAGI (reference sequence). Deletions cut 0 bases from V and 5 bases from J, with 7 bases between. The CDR3 here is CASSYSLETEAFF. CDR3 nucleotides: TGTGCCAGCAGTTACTCGTTAGAAACTGAAGCTTTCTTT.

The V gene is TRBV6-1, the J gene TRBJ2-2; 7 bases match TRBD2. CDR1 and CDR2 (germline): MNHNS, SASEGT. The CDR3 has 15 residues. The V gene end was trimmed by 6 bases and the J gene end by 7 bases; junction bases not matched to a gene: 11. The CDR3, as DNA: TGTGCCAGCAGAGGGCTAAGCGGGAAGGACGGGGAGCTGTTTTTT. As protein: CASRGLSGKDGELFF.

This sequence joins TRBV19 and TRBJ2-7; TRBD1 agrees at 8 bases. CDR1 LNHDA and CDR2 SQIVND come from the germline V gene (reference sequence). Trimming took 4 bases from V and 6 from J; bases not matched to a gene: 8. The CDR3 has 14 amino acids. CDR3 loop: CASSNLQGASEQYF. Here the CDR3 DNA reads TGTGCCAGTAGTAACCTTCAGGGGGCATCCGAGCAGTACTTC.

Here the CDR3 DNA reads TGTGCCAGCAGCGTAGCGGGGGGCCTTAACACCGGGGAGCTGTTTTTT. Amino acids: CASSVAGGLNTGELFF. The chain joins TRBV9 to TRBJ2-2, with a weak D call TRBD2 (7 bases). Germline V gene lookup returns CDR1 SGDLS and CDR2 YYNGEE. The CDR3 is 16 residues long. V was trimmed by 0 bases and J by 2 bases, leaving 11 bases between them. The complete variable domain, with remaining parts taken from reference TRBV9 and TRBJ2-2, reads DSGVTQTPKHLITATGQRVTLRCSPRSGDLSVYWYQQSLDQGLQFLIQYYNGEERAKGNILERFSAQQFPDLHSELNLSSLELGDSALYFCASSVAGGLNTGELFFGEGSRLTVL.

V gene TRBV5-1 combines with J gene TRBJ2-7; 9 bases align to TRBD1. The CDR3 sequence is 14 residues long. CDR1 SGHRS and CDR2 YFSETQ come from the germline V gene. The junction had 9 bases not matched to a gene; V was cut back by 4 bases and J by 7 bases. For the CDR3, the DNA is TGCGCCAGCAGCCCAGGACAGGGGCTAAGGGAGCAGTACTTC. As protein: CASSPGQGLREQYF.

Note on this clone: Additional DNA sequences in this sample encode the identical CDR3. The CDR3 here is CASRQGSTDTQYF. Here the CDR3 DNA reads TGTGCCAGTAGACAGGGGAGCACAGATACGCAGTATTTT. The chain combines TRBV19 with TRBJ2-3; 7 bases agree with TRBD1. CDR1 is LNHDA and CDR2 is SQIVND in the germline V gene (reference sequence). This CDR3 contains 13 residues. Germline trimming cut 6 bases from V and 0 bases from J; bases unmatched to any gene: 0. The full variable domain, completed using reference TRBV19 and TRBJ2-3, is DGGITQSPKYLFRKEGQNVTLSCEQNLNHDAMYWYRQDPGQGLRLIYYSQIVNDFQKGDIAEGYSVSREKKESFPLTVTSAQKNPTAFYLCASRQGSTDTQYFGPGTRLTVL.

This chain uses TRBV10-1 with TRBJ2-1; maybe TRBD2 (7 bases). V lost 2 bases, J lost 8 bases, and 13 bases lay in between. This CDR3 region has 14 residues. Germline V gene lookup returns CDR1 WNHNN and CDR2 SYGVQD (reference sequence). As DNA, the CDR3 is TGCGCCAGCAGTGAGAGGGGGGGAGCGCATGAGCAGTTCTTC. Residues: CASSERGGAHEQFF.

The sample holds a few counts of this clone. V usage is TRBV7-9 and J usage is TRBJ1-2, with D hard to call. Trimming took off 2 bases at V and 6 bases at J, with 4 bases between the two ends. This CDR3 is 11 amino acids long. Germline V gives CDR1 SEHNR, CDR2 FQNEAQ (reference sequence). CDR3 in amino acids: CASSLSHGYTF. CDR3 nucleotides: TGTGCCAGCAGCTTATCCCATGGCTACACCTTC.

The table lists this clone with many counts. As DNA, the CDR3 is TGTGCCAGCAGCCCAGAGGCGAGCTCCTACAATGAGCAGTTCTTC. Its protein product is CASSPEASSYNEQFF. J is TRBJ2-1 and V is TRBV7-2; no reliable D call. V lost 5 bases and J 0 bases, leaving 11 bases between the germline ends. The CDR3 covers 15 residues. Germline V gene lookup returns CDR1 SGHTA and CDR2 FQGNSA.